The clone carrying this T cell receptor beta chain was counted only a few times. The CDR3 spans 13 residues. V lost 5 bases and J 4 bases, leaving 12 bases between the germline ends. In germline, CDR1 is MRHNA, CDR2 SNTAGT. The sample is drawn from a study of blood T cell repertoires in COVID-19. Study overall: Sites across the United States, Italy and Spain contributed samples from acute and convalescent COVID-19. T cells, B-cell-depleted T cells, or PBMCs provided the cDNA or gDNA that served as material.

Per the original methods: Researchers report that nucleated cell counts were estimated from reference gene primer amplification. TCRdb keeps only in-frame clones here, not all; method: immunoSEQ multiplex PCR. V and J calls and clone size are those listed in that table; D and trimming were worked out from the DNA. The sample holds some 150,000 clones; around four fifths are singletons and the top ten take 2.5% to 3%. V is TRBV6-4 and J is TRBJ2-7; a weak D match, TRBD1 (5 bases). What was sequenced was peripheral blood. The clonotype comes from a woman aged 40 to 50 with active or convalescent COVID-19. The CDR3, as DNA: TGTGCCAGCAGTCGACAGCCGGGTTACGAGCAGTACTTC. Protein product: CASSRQPGYEQYF.